The rows below give T cell receptor beta chains drawn from one sample of a study of early stage breast cancer tumors. The data were produced by immunoSEQ multiplex PCR, yet TCRdb's version contains in-frame clones alone and is incomplete. The table includes tens of thousands of clones, about 93% detected once. Sample: blood. The receptors here all came from a person between 70 and 80 years old with breast cancer. Each CDR3 is given with its conserved first and last residue. Each record gives: D gene, clone size, V gene, J gene, CDR3 protein, CDR3 DNA. The D gene is left open where the match is weak. Only some rows state a clone size, as once, few, many or a class for expanded clones.

>TRBD1|.|TRBV10-3|TRBJ1-1
CAISSGTGMNTEAFF
TGTGCCATCAGCTCCGGGACAGGGATGAACACTGAAGCTTTCTTT
>TRBD1|.|TRBV4-2|TRBJ1-2
CASSQERGQLANYGYTF
TGTGCCAGCAGCCAAGAAAGGGGGCAGTTAGCTAACTATGGCTACACCTTC
>.|.|TRBV6-5|TRBJ1-6
CASSYSTSTYNSPLHF
TGTGCCAGCAGTTACTCGACAAGCACCTATAATTCACCCCTCCACTTT
>.|once|TRBV7-9|TRBJ1-2
CASSLGAGSYGYTF
TGTGCCAGCAGCTTAGGTGCGGGAAGCTATGGCTACACCTTC
>.|.|TRBV28|TRBJ2-3
CASGLLDTQYF
TGTGCCAGCGGACTCCTGGATACGCAGTATTTT
>TRBD2|.|TRBV5-4|TRBJ2-7
CASSPGASGGFSYEQYF
TGTGCCAGCAGCCCGGGGGCTAGCGGGGGTTTCTCCTACGAGCAGTACTTC
>.|.|TRBV10-3|TRBJ2-1
CAISESGRSHEQFF
TGTGCCATCAGTGAGTCGGGGAGATCCCATGAGCAGTTCTTC
>TRBD1|.|TRBV11-3|TRBJ2-2
CASSIGTAMNTGELFF
TGTGCCAGCAGCATAGGGACAGCGATGAACACCGGGGAGCTGTTTTTT
>TRBD2|.|TRBV6-5|TRBJ2-1
CASSPWGGRLDEQFF
TGTGCCAGCAGCCCGTGGGGCGGGAGGTTGGATGAGCAGTTCTTC
>TRBD1|once|TRBV6-5|TRBJ1-1
CASRGTGSGTEAFF
TGTGCCAGCAGAGGGACAGGGAGCGGCACTGAAGCTTTCTTT
>TRBD2|.|TRBV5-1|TRBJ2-1
CASSLGTSGNNEQFF
TGCGCCAGCAGCTTGGGGACTAGCGGAAACAATGAGCAGTTCTTC
>.|once|TRBV30|TRBJ2-5
CACRGTLAQETQYF
TGTGCCTGCCGCGGGACTTTAGCCCAAGAGACCCAGTACTTC
>.|.|TRBV4-3|TRBJ2-6
CASSQDRVLTF
TGCGCCAGCAGCCAAGATCGCGTCCTGACTTTC
>TRBD2|.|TRBV11-2|TRBJ2-1
CASSVRGGGEFDEQFF
TGTGCCAGCAGCGTACGGGGCGGGGGGGAGTTCGATGAGCAGTTCTTC
>TRBD2|once|TRBV5-1|TRBJ2-1
CASRASGIYNEQFF
TGCGCCAGCAGGGCTAGCGGGATTTACAATGAGCAGTTCTTC
>TRBD2|.|TRBV19|TRBJ2-2
CASSLTSGGATGELFF
TGTGCCAGTAGCCTCACTAGCGGGGGGGCCACCGGGGAGCTGTTTTTT